This T cell receptor (beta chain) was captured by sequencing in a study of blood T cell repertoires in COVID-19. Sequencing was performed with immunoSEQ multiplex PCR; in TCRdb, only in-frame clones are kept and a portion is missing. Of 330,000 or so clones listed, around 90% are singletons. The clonotype comes from a man aged 30 to 39 with COVID-19, enrolled during active disease. The specimen sequenced was peripheral blood.

The CDR3: CASSPGQGYEQYF. The DNA for the CDR3 is TGTGCCAGCAGCCCGGGACAGGGTTACGAGCAGTACTTC. J is TRBJ2-7 and V is TRBV9, with 9 bases lining up with TRBD1. The V segment lost 4 bases and the J segment 4 bases; nucleotides outside the gene matches: 3. The CDR3 totals 13 residues. Germline loops: CDR1 SGDLS, CDR2 YYNGEE.